Shown below are 22 T cell receptor beta chains from a single sample sequenced in a study of OX40 agonist ivuxolimab in advanced cancers. Method: immunoSEQ multiplex PCR; TCRdb's copy keeps in-frame clones and lacks some. The table lists about 41,000 clones, 85% of them singletons. The sample consisted of CD4+ or CD8+ T cells sorted from blood, taken in a trial of the OX40 agonist ivuxolimab. These receptors came from an adult with an advanced solid tumor such as melanoma, head and neck, liver or kidney cancer.

V and J are TRBV27 and TRBJ2-7; unclear D gene. Per germline, CDR1 MNHEY and CDR2 SMNVEV (reference sequence). V shed 7 bases and J shed 2 bases, with 21 bases lying between them. This CDR3 contains 16 residues. The CDR3 DNA sequence: TGTGCCAGCACCCCCCACGAAGGGATCGGCACCTACGAGCAGTACTTC. As protein: CASTPHEGIGTYEQYF.

J is TRBJ2-2 and V is TRBV7-9; D possibly matches TRBD1 or TRBD2 (5 bases each). The V gene lost 7 bases and the J gene lost 4 bases, with 13 bases spanning the gap. The CDR3 runs to 14 residues. The germline V gene has CDR1 SEHNR and CDR2 FQNEAQ (reference sequence). The DNA for the CDR3 is TGTGCCAGCACCCTTGAAGGGACCACCGGGGAGCTGTTTTTT. Amino acid sequence: CASTLEGTTGELFF.

A single count supports this clone. The chain links TRBV5-6 to TRBJ1-1, with D uncertain. CDR1 and CDR2 from the germline V gene are SGHDT and YYEEEE. The CDR3 extends over 11 amino acids. Trimming removed 0 bases from V and 6 bases from J, with 3 bases in between. CDR3 residues: CASSLGSEAFF. CDR3 coding DNA: TGTGCCAGCAGCTTGGGGTCTGAAGCTTTCTTT. The full variable domain, its missing parts supplied by reference TRBV5-6 and TRBJ1-1, is DAGVTQSPTHLIKTRGQQVTLRCSPKSGHDTVSWYQQALGQGPQFIFQYYEEEERQRGNFPDRFSGHQFPNYSSELNVNALLLGDSALYLCASSLGSEAFFGQGTRLTVV.

The chain uses TRBV29-1 and TRBJ1-1; no definite D call. V was pared by 4 bases and J by 1 base, with 10 bases between. Germline V gene sequence: CDR1 SQVTM, CDR2 ANQGSEA. This CDR3 comprises 13 residues. The CDR3 nucleotides read TGCAGCGTTGTCCCCCGACAGAACACTGAAGCTTTCTTT. Its translation: CSVVPRQNTEAFF.

The V call is TRBV4-1, the J call TRBJ2-3; D not certain. This CDR3 comprises 13 residues. Trimming shortened V by 1 base and J by 4 bases, and 6 bases separated the two germline ends. Germline CDR1 reads MGHRA; CDR2 reads YSYEKL. CDR3 in amino acids: CASSQGRPDTQYF. The CDR3 DNA is TGCGCCAGCAGCCAAGGACGGCCAGATACGCAGTATTTT.

V usage is TRBV7-2 and J usage is TRBJ1-2; unclear D gene. The CDR3 has 14 residues. Germline assignment: CDR1 SGHTA and CDR2 FQGNSA. V was trimmed by 1 base and J by 4 bases, leaving 10 bases between them. CDR3: CASSLGPAIYGYTF. The DNA for the CDR3 is TGTGCCAGCAGCTTAGGGCCCGCAATCTATGGCTACACCTTC.

V usage is TRBV10-3 and J usage is TRBJ2-4; 8 nucleotides match TRBD1. The CDR3 is 14 amino acids. Losses at the gene ends were 5 bases for V and 6 bases for J; bases not matched to a gene: 6. Germline V gene lookup returns CDR1 ENHRY and CDR2 SYGVKD. The CDR3 here is CAISQDRVGNIQYF. In DNA form, the CDR3 reads TGTGCCATCAGTCAGGACAGGGTAGGAAACATTCAGTACTTC.

V is TRBV29-1 and J is TRBJ1-2, with TRBD1 identical over 7 bases. Germline assignment: CDR1 SQVTM and CDR2 ANQGSEA. V dropped 6 bases and J dropped 2; count of bases not matched to a gene: 6. This CDR3 has 13 residues. CDR3 protein: CSVDQTGNYGYTF. In nucleotides, the CDR3 is TGCAGCGTAGATCAGACAGGGAACTATGGCTACACCTTC.

As DNA, the CDR3 is TGTGCTAGTGGCCGACAGGGGGCAAACACTGAAGCTTTCTTT. Protein product: CASGRQGANTEAFF. This chain joins TRBV12-5 and TRBJ1-1; TRBD1 matches at 10 bases. The CDR3 totals 14 residues. Trimming took 6 bases from V and 2 from J; bases not matched to a gene: 3. Germline V gene data show CDR1 as LGHNT and CDR2 as FRNRAP.

The chain recombines TRBV7-2 with TRBJ1-5; the match to TRBD1 covers 7 bases. The CDR3 runs 18 residues. Trimming took 5 bases from V and 1 from J; bases not matched to a gene: 14. Looked up from germline, CDR1 is SGHTA and CDR2 is FQGNSA. CDR3 coding DNA: TGTGCCAGCAGCCCTCAAGTAAGGACAGGAGAGAGCAATCAGCCCCAGCATTTT. This gives the protein CASSPQVRTGESNQPQHF.

V and J are TRBV29-1 and TRBJ2-7; the D is unclear. Germline CDR1 reads SQVTM; CDR2 reads ANQGSEA. The CDR3 spans 13 residues. V lost 7 bases and J lost 3, with 16 bases in between. CDR3: CSGQPPSDYEQYF. In nucleotides, the CDR3 is TGCAGCGGTCAACCGCCGTCGGACTACGAGCAGTACTTC.

The chain links TRBV7-9 to TRBJ1-2; possibly TRBD1 for D (6 bases). This CDR3 is built from 13 residues. From germline, CDR1 is SEHNR and CDR2 FQNEAQ (reference sequence). Trimming removed 1 base at V and 4 bases at J, with 7 bases between. The CDR3 loop is CASSLDRVYGYTF. The CDR3 DNA follows: TGTGCCAGCAGCTTAGACAGGGTCTATGGCTACACCTTC.

This rearrangement joins TRBV6-6 to TRBJ2-5; D unresolved. Trimming shortened V by 7 bases and J by 5 bases, and 14 bases separated the two germline ends. The CDR3 totals 13 residues. Germline-derived CDR1 and CDR2 are MNHNY and SVGAGI (reference sequence). The CDR3: CASIVQFIETQYF. In DNA form, the CDR3 reads TGTGCCAGCATCGTTCAGTTTATCGAGACCCAGTACTTC.

This chain uses TRBV5-1 with TRBJ1-1, with D perhaps TRBD1 (5 bases). Per the germline V gene, CDR1 is SGHRS and CDR2 is YFSETQ. CDR3 length: 14 residues. The V end was cut by 4 bases, the J end by 2 bases, with 12 bases between. The CDR3 region is CASSPRTQNTEAFF. CDR3 DNA sequence: TGCGCCAGCAGCCCACGGACACAAAACACTGAAGCTTTCTTT.

This clone was counted a single time. The identical CDR3 is also encoded by other nucleotide sequences in the sample. This sequence joins TRBV11-3 and TRBJ2-1, with unresolved D. The CDR3 covers 13 residues. Germline V gene data show CDR1 as SGHNT and CDR2 as YENEEA. Trimming took off 5 bases at V and 10 bases at J, with 15 bases between the two ends. The CDR3 nucleotides read TGTGCCAGCAGCCCACCCCCTGTGGGCGAGCAGTTCTTC. Translating it yields CASSPPPVGEQFF.

The genes are TRBV19 and TRBJ1-4; perhaps TRBD1 as D (5 bases). The CDR3 spans 13 residues. Germline CDR1 is LNHDA and CDR2 is SQIVND (reference sequence). V lost 3 bases to trimming and J lost 8 bases, with 10 bases between them. Here the CDR3 reads CASSMGDREKLFF. CDR3 nucleotides: TGTGCCAGTAGTATGGGGGATCGGGAAAAACTGTTTTTT.

The chain couples TRBV25-1 to TRBJ2-5, with TRBD2 matching 8 bases. The CDR3 contains 18 residues. Germline assignment: CDR1 MGHDK and CDR2 SYGVNS. V gave up 0 bases and J gave up 0 bases; unmatched junction bases: 9. This CDR3 is CASSEYRGGRGYQETQYF. CDR3 nucleotide sequence: TGTGCCAGCAGTGAATATCGGGGGGGTAGGGGGTACCAAGAGACCCAGTACTTC.

The chain joins TRBV11-2 to TRBJ1-1; D unresolved. The CDR3 covers 14 residues. From germline, CDR1 is SGHAT and CDR2 FQNNGV. The V end lost 4 bases, the J end lost 3 bases, and 12 bases lay between the germline ends. Written as DNA, the CDR3 is TGTGCCAGCAGCTCCCTTGGTCGGGACACTGAAGCTTTCTTT. This sequence encodes CASSSLGRDTEAFF.

The chain carries TRBV11-2 and TRBJ2-2; perhaps D is TRBD1 or TRBD2 (5 bases each). This CDR3 is 15 amino acids long. V was cut by 5 bases and J by 7 bases, with 17 bases left in between. Germline V CDR1 and CDR2: SGHAT, FQNNGV. The CDR3 region has the DNA TGTGCCAGCAGCATGTGGGACCACAACTTCGGGGAGCTGTTTTTT. As protein: CASSMWDHNFGELFF.

The J gene is TRBJ2-7, the V gene TRBV10-2; 7 nucleotides align to TRBD1. The CDR3 is 13 amino acids. Germline V lookup: CDR1 WSHSY, CDR2 SAAADI. After removal of 8 bases from V and 6 bases from J, the junction contained 10 bases not matched to a gene. The CDR3 DNA is TGCGCCAGCCGGCACACCTCAGGGGGCGAGCAGTACTTC. It translates to CASRHTSGGEQYF.

The chain employs TRBV7-6 and TRBJ1-4; D might be TRBD1 (5 bases). Germline V gene lookup returns CDR1 SGHVS and CDR2 FNYEAQ. V lost 5 bases and J lost 0, with 10 bases in between. The length of the CDR3 is 15 residues. CDR3 coding DNA: TGTGCCAGCAGCCCGGGGCTTTCAACTAATGAAAAACTGTTTTTT. Its protein product is CASSPGLSTNEKLFF.

The V call is TRBV28, the J call TRBJ2-1; 12 positions agree with TRBD2. The V gene end was trimmed by 5 bases and the J gene end by 0 bases; junction bases not matched to a gene: 5. The CDR3 contains 17 residues. Germline loops: CDR1 MDHEN, CDR2 SYDVKM. CDR3 coding DNA: TGTGCCAGCAGTATGGGGACTAGCGGGCTCTCCTACAATGAGCAGTTCTTC. This translates into CASSMGTSGLSYNEQFF.